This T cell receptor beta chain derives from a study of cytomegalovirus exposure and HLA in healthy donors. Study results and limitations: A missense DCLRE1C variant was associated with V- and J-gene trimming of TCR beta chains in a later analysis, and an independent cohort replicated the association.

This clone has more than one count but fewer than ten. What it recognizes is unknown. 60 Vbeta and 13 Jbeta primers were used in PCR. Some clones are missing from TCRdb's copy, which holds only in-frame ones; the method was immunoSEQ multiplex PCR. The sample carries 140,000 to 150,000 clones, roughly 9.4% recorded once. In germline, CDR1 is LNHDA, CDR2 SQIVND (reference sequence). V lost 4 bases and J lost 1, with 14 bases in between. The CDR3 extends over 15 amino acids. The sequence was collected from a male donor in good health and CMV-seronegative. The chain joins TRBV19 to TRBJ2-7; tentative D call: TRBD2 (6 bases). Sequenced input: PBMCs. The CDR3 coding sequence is TGTGCCAGTAGTACCGTAGCGGCAGGATCCTACGAGCAGTACTTC. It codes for CASSTVAAGSYEQYF.